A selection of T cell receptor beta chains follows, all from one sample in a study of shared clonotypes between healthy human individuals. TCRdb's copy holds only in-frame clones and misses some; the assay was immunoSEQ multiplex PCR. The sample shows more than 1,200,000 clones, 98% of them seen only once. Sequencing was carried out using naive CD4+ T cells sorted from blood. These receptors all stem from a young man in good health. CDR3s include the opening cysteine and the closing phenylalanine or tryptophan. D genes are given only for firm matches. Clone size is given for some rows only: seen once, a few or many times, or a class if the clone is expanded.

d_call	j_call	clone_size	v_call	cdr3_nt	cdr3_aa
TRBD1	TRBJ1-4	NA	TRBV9	TGTGCCAGCAGCTTCCGGCAGGGGGCTAGTGAAAAACTGTTTTTT	CASSFRQGASEKLFF
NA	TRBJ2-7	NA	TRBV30	TGTGCCTGGAGTGTATATCTTGGTCCCGGGACTGGTACCTACGAGCAGTACTTC	CAWSVYLGPGTGTYEQYF
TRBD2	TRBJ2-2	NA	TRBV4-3	TGCGCCAGCAGCCTCAAAAAGCCGGGACTAGCGGGAGTTTTTAACACCGGGGAGCTGTTTTTT	CASSLKKPGLAGVFNTGELFF
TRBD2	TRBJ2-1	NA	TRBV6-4	TGTGCCAGCAGTGATCATGGGCTAGCGGGAGGAAACAATGAGCAGTTCTTC	CASSDHGLAGGNNEQFF
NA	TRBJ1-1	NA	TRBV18	TGTGCCAGCTCATCGCCGGCCCCAATGAACACTGAAGCTTTCTTT	CASSSPAPMNTEAFF
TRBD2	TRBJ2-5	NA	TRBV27	TGTGCCAGCCGTTTAGCGGGAGTTGAGACCCAGTACTTC	CASRLAGVETQYF
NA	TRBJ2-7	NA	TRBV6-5	TGTGCCAGCAGCTTAGAAGCGGGCAGCTCCTACGAGCAGTACTTC	CASSLEAGSSYEQYF
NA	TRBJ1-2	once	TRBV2	TGTGCCAGCAGTGAAGTTGGGCGGAGGAGCTATGGCTACACCTTC	CASSEVGRRSYGYTF
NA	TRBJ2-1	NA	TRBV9	TGTGCCAGCAGCGCCCCTAGTTTAAGTGAGCAGTTCTTC	CASSAPSLSEQFF
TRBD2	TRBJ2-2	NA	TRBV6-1	TGTGCCAGCACCGGACTAGCGGGAGGCCACGGGGAGCTGTTTTTT	CASTGLAGGHGELFF
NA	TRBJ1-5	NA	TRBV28	TGTGCCAGCATTTACCGAACAGATCCTTATAGCAATCAGCCCCAGCATTTT	CASIYRTDPYSNQPQHF
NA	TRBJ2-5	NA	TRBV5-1	TGCGCCAGCAGCCCTGGAGGTGGCAGGATAGAGACCCAGTACTTC	CASSPGGGRIETQYF
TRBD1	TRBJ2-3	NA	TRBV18	TGTGCCAGCTCACCAAGGGGACAGATGGATACGCAGTATTTT	CASSPRGQMDTQYF
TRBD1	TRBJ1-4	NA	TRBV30	TGTGCCGGGGGGGGACAGCTATATGAAAAACTGTTTTTT	CAGGGQLYEKLFF
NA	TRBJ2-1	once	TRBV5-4	TGTGCCAGCAGCTTGGCAGCGCCCAATGAGCAGTTCTTC	CASSLAAPNEQFF
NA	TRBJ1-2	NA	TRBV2	TGTGCCAGCAGTCTTGACGGGTATGGCTACACCTTC	CASSLDGYGYTF
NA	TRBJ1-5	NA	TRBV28	TGTGCCAGCAGTTTATTGGGGTCCAATCAGCCCCAGCATTTT	CASSLLGSNQPQHF
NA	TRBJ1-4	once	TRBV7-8	TGTGCCAGCAGCCCTAGGGTTGGGGCAACTAATGAAAAACTGTTTTTT	CASSPRVGATNEKLFF
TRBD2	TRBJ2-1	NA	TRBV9	TGTGCCAGCAGCACAGGACTAGCGGCAACGGGTGAGCAGTTCTTC	CASSTGLAATGEQFF
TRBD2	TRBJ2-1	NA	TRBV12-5	TGTGCTAGTGGTTTGGGCCAAGCGGGAGGTCCCAATGAGCAGTTCTTC	CASGLGQAGGPNEQFF
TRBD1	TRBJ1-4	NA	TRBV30	TGTGCCTGGAGATTACAGGGGTCAACTAATGAAAAACTGTTTTTT	CAWRLQGSTNEKLFF
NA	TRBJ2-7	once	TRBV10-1	TGCGCCAGCAGTGATAACTACGAGCAGTACTTC	CASSDNYEQYF
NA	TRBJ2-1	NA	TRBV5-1	TGCGCCAGCAGCTTAGAGGACTACAGAAACAATGAGCAGTTCTTC	CASSLEDYRNNEQFF
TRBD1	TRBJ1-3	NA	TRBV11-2	TGTGCCAGCAGCATTAGCCCCGGGACAGTCTCTGGAAACACCATATATTTT	CASSISPGTVSGNTIYF
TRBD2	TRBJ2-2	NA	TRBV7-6	TGTGCCAGCAGCAAGAGGACTAGCGGGCCACTCAGCACCGGGGAGCTGTTTTTT	CASSKRTSGPLSTGELFF
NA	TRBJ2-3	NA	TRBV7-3	TGTGCCAGCAGCTTACGGGGCTTAGACACAGATACGCAGTATTTT	CASSLRGLDTDTQYF
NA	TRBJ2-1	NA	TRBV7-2	TGTGCCAGCAGCTTAAACGAAGGGGGAAATGAGCAGTTCTTC	CASSLNEGGNEQFF
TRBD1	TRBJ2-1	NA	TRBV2	TGTGCCAGCAGGGTCGACAGGGTCCAGGACAATGAGCAGTTCTTC	CASRVDRVQDNEQFF
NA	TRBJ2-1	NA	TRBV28	TGTGCCAGCAGTTTCCCCCCGACAGGGACTTCGCCCTACAATGAGCAGTTCTTC	CASSFPPTGTSPYNEQFF
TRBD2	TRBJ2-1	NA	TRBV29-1	TGCAGCGTTCTAGCCTCGGGCAGAAGCGGGAGGGAGCATGAGCAGTTCTTC	CSVLASGRSGREHEQFF
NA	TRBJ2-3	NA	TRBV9	TGTGCCAGCAGCGTAGTGGGCAGCGGGTCAGATACGCAGTATTTT	CASSVVGSGSDTQYF
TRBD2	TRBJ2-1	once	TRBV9	TGTGCCAGCAGCCCCGCAGGGGCTAGCGGGAGCTGGCAGTTCTTC	CASSPAGASGSWQFF
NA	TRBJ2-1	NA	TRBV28	TGTGCCAGCAGCCCCCCGGGGGAAGTTGCGCAGTTCTTC	CASSPPGEVAQFF
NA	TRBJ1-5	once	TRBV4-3	TGCGCCAGCAGCCAACAGATCCAGGGACGCAGCCAGAGCTGGCCCCAGCATTTT	CASSQQIQGRSQSWPQHF
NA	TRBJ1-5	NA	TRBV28	TGTGCCAGCAGTTTCGACGGGAGGTCGGGCAATCAGCCCCAGCATTTT	CASSFDGRSGNQPQHF
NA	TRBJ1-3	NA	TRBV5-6	TGTGCCAGCAGCCTACCGGGACCGGGTGGAAACACCATATATTTT	CASSLPGPGGNTIYF
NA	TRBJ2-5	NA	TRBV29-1	TGCAGCGTTGCTCCAGGCCAAGAGACCCAGTACTTC	CSVAPGQETQYF
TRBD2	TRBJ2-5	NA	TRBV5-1	TGCGCCAGCTTACAACAAGCGGGAGGTGAGACCCAGTACTTC	CASLQQAGGETQYF
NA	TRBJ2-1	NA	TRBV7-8	TGTGCCAGCAGCCACTCAGGGCGCAATGAGCAGTTCTTC	CASSHSGRNEQFF
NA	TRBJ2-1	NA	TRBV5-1	TGCGCCAGCAGCTTAAAAACAGGGTTTTCCCACAATGAGCAGTTCTTC	CASSLKTGFSHNEQFF